Many counts were recorded for the clone carrying this TCR beta chain. Naive CD4+ cells had CD25+ Tregs removed. The CDR3 extends over 16 amino acids. Germline V CDR1 and CDR2: SGHRS, YFSETQ. V lost 3 bases to trimming and J lost 10 bases; unmatched junction nucleotides: 10. After constant-region reverse-primer amplification, full-length variable regions underwent semi-nested PCR with Nested Universal Primer A. TCRdb analysed the 5' RACE reads with MiXCR anew, one entry per CDR3 protein. The sample lists roughly 39,000 distinct CDR3 sequences; under 20% were seen once. The receptor's source is a female donor with breast cancer. The material sequenced was naive CD4+ T cells sorted from a lymph node. Subset: naive CD4+ T cells, CD4+CD45RA+CD25-. The chain couples TRBV5-1 to TRBJ2-1, with 13 nucleotides matching TRBD2. The CDR3 sequence: CASSSTSGREFGEQFF. The DNA for the CDR3 is TGCGCCAGCAGCTCTACTAGCGGGAGGGAATTTGGAGAGCAGTTCTTC.